One and the same sample provided the 21 T cell receptor beta chains below, sequenced in a study of blood T cell repertoires in COVID-19. Assay: immunoSEQ multiplex PCR; the TCRdb copy retains only in-frame clones and omits some. In the table there are 120,000 to 150,000 clones, approximately 80% of which are singletons. Sequenced input: peripheral blood. Receptors were obtained from a human donor with acute or convalescent COVID-19. The donor label of this sample is uncertain.

V is TRBV5-4 and J is TRBJ1-2; D is ambiguous. V lost 7 bases and J lost 0, with 16 bases in between. Germline values: CDR1 SGHNT, CDR2 YYREEE (reference sequence). The CDR3 runs 15 residues. For the CDR3, the DNA is TGTGCCAGCGGATATTTCGAGACTACTAACTATGGCTACACCTTC. This codes for CASGYFETTNYGYTF.

This clone was recorded only once. This chain uses TRBV12-3 or TRBV12-4 with TRBJ1-1; D is ambiguous. CDR3 length equals 13 residues. Trimming pared 1 base from V and 6 bases from J, leaving 9 bases between. This chain's CDR3 is CASSLVARAEAFF. CDR3 coding DNA: TGTGCCAGCAGTTTAGTGGCCCGGGCTGAAGCTTTCTTT.

The chain carries TRBV28 and TRBJ2-3; 11 bases align to TRBD2. CDR3 length equals 16 residues. The ends lost 5 bases at V and 5 bases at J; junction bases unmatched: 9. The V gene's germline CDR1 is MDHEN and CDR2 SYDVKM. The CDR3, as DNA: TGTGCCAGCAGTGCCCCTAGCGGGGGGCGAGGAGATACGCAGTATTTT. It specifies CASSAPSGGRGDTQYF.

This clone was recorded a few times. This chain's CDR3 is CASSPVGGNTEAFF. For the CDR3, the DNA is TGTGCCAGCAGCCCCGTAGGGGGGAACACTGAAGCTTTCTTT. The chain links TRBV7-9 to TRBJ1-1, with D possibly being TRBD1 (6 bases). This CDR3 has 14 residues. The germline CDR1 and CDR2 sequences are SEHNR and FQNEAQ (reference sequence). V lost 5 bases and J 1 base, leaving 11 bases between the germline ends.

The chain is built from TRBV12-3 or TRBV12-4 and TRBJ1-2, with D hard to call. The CDR3 is made up of 13 amino acids. The ends were cut back, 10 bases at V and 0 bases at J, with 12 bases in the middle. CDR3 protein: CATFGGANYGYTF. The CDR3 DNA follows: TGTGCCACCTTTGGCGGGGCTAACTATGGCTACACCTTC.

CDR3 amino acids: CASSDGGYNSPLHF. The CDR3 coding sequence is TGTGCCAGCAGTGATGGCGGATACAATTCACCCCTCCACTTT. V and J are TRBV6-1 and TRBJ1-6; D is undetermined. Trimming removed 3 bases from V and 7 bases from J, with 10 bases in between. The CDR3 is 14 residues long. Germline V gene sequence: CDR1 MNHNS, CDR2 SASEGT.

This chain connects TRBV24-1 to TRBJ2-6; the D gene is possibly TRBD1 (6 bases). Trimming shortened V by 4 bases and J by 0 bases, and 9 bases separated the two germline ends. CDR3 length equals 16 residues. The germline V gene encodes CDR1 KGHDR and CDR2 SFDVKD. The CDR3 DNA is TGTGCCACCAGTGACAGGACAGTCTCTGGGGCCAACGTCCTGACTTTC. It is translated as CATSDRTVSGANVLTF.

This rearrangement joins TRBV25-1 to TRBJ1-5; TRBD1 might be the D (6 bases). The CDR3 is 15 amino acids. Germline values: CDR1 MGHDK, CDR2 SYGVNS. V shed 3 bases and J shed 2 bases, with 11 bases lying between them. The CDR3 loop is CASSDYRAGNQPQHF. For the CDR3, the DNA is TGTGCCAGCAGTGATTACAGGGCTGGCAATCAGCCCCAGCATTTT.

The V call is TRBV9, the J call TRBJ2-7, with 9 nucleotides matching TRBD1. Germline CDR1 SGDLS, CDR2 YYNGEE. The CDR3 spans 15 residues. The J segment lost 3 bases and the V segment lost 4 bases, leaving 8 bases of the junction unmatched. In nucleotides, the CDR3 is TGTGCCAGCAGCCCCGCCGGACAGGGGTACTACGAGCAGTACTTC. It codes for CASSPAGQGYYEQYF.

V gene TRBV7-9 combines with J gene TRBJ1-5; a possible D gene is TRBD1 (6 bases). V shed 1 base and J shed 7 bases, with 11 bases lying between them. Germline CDR1 SEHNR, CDR2 FQNEAQ (reference sequence). The CDR3 sequence is 14 residues long. The CDR3 reads CASSLVGGEQPQHF. CDR3 in DNA: TGTGCCAGCAGCTTAGTAGGGGGGGAGCAGCCCCAGCATTTT.

The chain recombines TRBV28 with TRBJ1-6, with D possibly TRBD1 on 5 matching bases. This CDR3 has 12 residues. Trimming shortened V by 6 bases and J by 12 bases, and 12 bases separated the two germline ends. The V gene's germline CDR1 is MDHEN and CDR2 SYDVKM. CDR3 amino acids: CASRGPGRPLHF. The CDR3 nucleotides read TGTGCCAGCAGGGGGCCGGGCCGACCCCTCCACTTT.

V is TRBV12-3 or TRBV12-4 and J is TRBJ1-4, with 10 positions matching TRBD1. CDR3 length: 13 residues. The trim removed 7 bases at V and 11 bases at J, leaving 7 bases unmatched. Here the CDR3 reads CASMGTGERKLFF. Here the CDR3 DNA reads TGTGCCAGCATGGGGACAGGGGAGAGGAAACTGTTTTTT.

The rearrangement joins TRBV2 to TRBJ1-1; D is undetermined. The CDR3 loop spans 14 amino acids. The V end lost 6 bases, the J end lost 6 bases, and 17 bases lay between the germline ends. The germline CDR1 and CDR2 sequences are SNHLY and FYNNEI. In nucleotides, the CDR3 is TGTGCCAGCAGCCCCCTGAGAGTGCGAGCTGAAGCTTTCTTT. Translated: CASSPLRVRAEAFF.

The rearrangement uses TRBV3-1 (or the pseudogene TRBV3-2) and TRBJ2-5, with unresolved D. The CDR3 consists of 13 residues. Deletions cut 4 bases from V and 0 bases from J, with 6 bases between. Germline V gene sequence: CDR1 LGHDT, CDR2 YNNKEL (reference sequence). The CDR3 DNA sequence: TGTGCCAGCAGCCCCCAGAACCAAGAGACCCAGTACTTC. It is translated as CASSPQNQETQYF.

V and J are TRBV27 and TRBJ1-6, with 7 bases that match TRBD1. Trimming took 2 bases from V and 7 from J; bases not matched to a gene: 11. This CDR3 spans 17 amino acids. The germline CDR1 and CDR2 sequences are MNHEY and SMNVEV (reference sequence). The CDR3: CASSLRGQGRRNSPLHF. The CDR3 DNA follows: TGTGCCAGCAGTTTAAGGGGGCAGGGCCGAAGAAATTCACCCCTCCACTTT.

The rearrangement joins TRBV12-5 to TRBJ1-5; D is perhaps TRBD1 (6 bases). This CDR3 spans 13 amino acids. The V gene lost 7 bases and the J gene lost 5 bases, with 12 bases spanning the gap. Germline V gene sequence: CDR1 LGHNT, CDR2 FRNRAP. The DNA for the CDR3 is TGTGCTAGTGTTGATACAGGGTATCAGCCCCAGCATTTT. Translated, it gives CASVDTGYQPQHF. Together with reference TRBV12-5 and TRBJ1-5, the CDR3 gives the full variable domain: DARVTQTPRHKVTEMGQEVTMRCQPILGHNTVFWYRQTMMQGLELLAYFRNRAPLDDSGMPKDRFSAEMPDATLATLKIQPSEPRDSAVYFCASVDTGYQPQHFGDGTRLSIL.

The gene calls are TRBV4-1 and TRBJ2-3, with TRBD2 identical over 7 bases. Germline trimming cut 0 bases from V and 6 bases from J; bases unmatched to any gene: 12. There are 17 residues in the CDR3. CDR1 MGHRA and CDR2 YSYEKL come from the germline V gene. CDR3 protein: CASSQDWPAGAGDTQYF. Written as DNA, the CDR3 is TGCGCCAGCAGCCAAGATTGGCCCGCGGGAGCGGGGGATACGCAGTATTTT.

The chain uses TRBV7-2 and TRBJ2-1; the match to TRBD2 covers 9 bases. V lost 4 bases and J lost 4; bases outside the gene matches: 5. The germline V gene has CDR1 SGHTA and CDR2 FQGNSA. The CDR3 runs 15 residues. CDR3 in DNA: TGTGCCAGCAGCTCTAGCGGGGCAACGTACAATGAGCAGTTCTTC. Residues: CASSSSGATYNEQFF.

The chain carries TRBV6-5 and TRBJ2-1; TRBD1 matches at 10 bases. This CDR3 is 14 amino acids long. From germline, CDR1 is MNHEY and CDR2 SVGAGI. The ends lost 2 bases at V and 8 bases at J; junction bases unmatched: 3. CDR3 sequence reads: CASSYPDRGDEQFF. Written as DNA, the CDR3 is TGTGCCAGCAGTTACCCGGACAGGGGGGATGAGCAGTTCTTC.

The chain has TRBV18 and TRBJ1-1; the D gene is possibly TRBD1 (5 bases). This CDR3 is 14 amino acids long. Germline assignment: CDR1 KGHSH and CDR2 LQKENI. V gave up 3 bases and J gave up 10 bases, with 18 bases separating them. The chain's CDR3 is CASSPGGEARAAFF. CDR3 in DNA: TGTGCCAGCTCACCGGGAGGGGAGGCCCGGGCAGCTTTCTTT.

The V call is TRBV10-3, the J call TRBJ1-3, with no clear D. Trimming removed 3 bases at V and 0 bases at J, with 18 bases between. CDR1 and CDR2 from the germline V gene are ENHRY and SYGVKD. This CDR3 has 18 amino acids. CDR3 coding DNA: TGTGCCATCAGTGAAGGCCGACACGCCACCATCTCTGGAAACACCATATATTTT. The encoded protein is CAISEGRHATISGNTIYF.